Given below is one TCR beta chain in context. This record comes from a study of T cell changes during pregnancy in multiple sclerosis. The data were produced by immunoSEQ multiplex PCR, yet TCRdb's version contains in-frame clones alone and is incomplete. This table holds roughly 64,000 clones, about nine tenths found once. Germline CDR1 reads SQVTM; CDR2 reads ANQGSEA. The CDR3 totals 12 residues. V lost 8 bases, J lost 1 base, and 11 bases lay in between. The chain employs TRBV29-1 and TRBJ1-1; D perhaps matches TRBD1 (5 bases). This clonotype was sampled from a female donor in good health, enrolled as a control in a pregnancy study. The sample here was peripheral blood, taken in the third trimester of pregnancy. CDR3 sequence reads: CSLNQGNTEAFF. The CDR3 coding sequence is TGCAGCCTGAACCAGGGGAACACTGAAGCTTTCTTT.